This is a list of T cell receptor beta chains from one sample in a study of beta chain features in type 1 diabetes. Assay: immunoSEQ multiplex PCR; the TCRdb copy retains only in-frame clones and omits some. The profile covers 600,000 to 700,000 clones, with 12% appearing a single time and approximately 0.11% taken by the ten largest. The sample taken for sequencing was naive CD4+ T cells from blood. The receptors here all came from a man between 25 and 39 years old with type 1 diabetes. Both conserved end residues are part of each CDR3. Each record gives: V gene, clone size, J gene, D gene, CDR3 DNA, CDR3 protein. The D gene is left open where the match is weak. Not all rows give a size; the values are once, few, many and, for expanded clones, a class.

TRBV5-1	few	TRBJ2-7	NA	TGCGCCAGCAGCACTGGGACCGGAGATCCTGGGGAGCAGTACTTC	CASSTGTGDPGEQYF
TRBV6-5	NA	TRBJ2-7	NA	TGTGCCAGCAGTTACTCCCTCAGAACGACCTACGAGCAGTACTTC	CASSYSLRTTYEQYF
TRBV5-1	few	TRBJ2-5	NA	TGCGCCAGCAGCTTGGCGGGGGGCGAGACCCAGTACTTC	CASSLAGGETQYF
TRBV28	few	TRBJ2-1	NA	TGTGCCAGCAGTTTATATGGGCAAGGGTACAATGAGCAGTTCTTC	CASSLYGQGYNEQFF
TRBV5-1	NA	TRBJ2-5	NA	TGCGCCAGCAGCCCTGAGACAGGACAGCAAGAGACCCAGTACTTC	CASSPETGQQETQYF
TRBV7-3	NA	TRBJ2-1	TRBD2	TGTGCCAGCAGCTTAGTTCCTAGCGGGACCACTGAGCAGTTCTTC	CASSLVPSGTTEQFF
TRBV7-2	NA	TRBJ1-2	NA	TGTGCCACCACCCCGGGCGGGGGGGGAGGCTACACCTTC	CATTPGGGGGYTF
TRBV6-5	NA	TRBJ2-7	NA	TGTGCCAGCAGTTACTCGTCGGGGGCGAGGGAGCAGTACTTC	CASSYSSGAREQYF
TRBV6-1	NA	TRBJ2-4	NA	TGTGCCAGCTCTGACGTACCGCTCGGGGACATTCAGTACTTC	CASSDVPLGDIQYF
TRBV9	NA	TRBJ1-2	NA	TGTGCCAGCAGCGGTGGAGGAGTGGGCTATGGCTACACCTTC	CASSGGGVGYGYTF
TRBV7-2	few	TRBJ1-5	NA	TGTGCCAGCAGCTTAGAACAGGGACGCAATCAGCCCCAGCATTTT	CASSLEQGRNQPQHF